These T cell receptor beta chains were read from a single sample in a study of T cell repertoires in cytomegalovirus infection. TCRdb re-derived calls from the reads in MiXCR, one entry per CDR3 protein. This sample carries a few hundred thousand distinct CDR3 sequences, 40% to 50% of them seen once, and the ten largest clones take about two fifths. No antigen has been identified for these receptors. The source material was cultured PBMCs, sampled from culture after CMV antigen stimulation. The receptors originated from a human donor in good health (CMV status not recorded). Some clones in this sample may be carry-over from other donors' samples. CDR3s include the opening cysteine and the closing phenylalanine or tryptophan. A D gene is named only where the DNA matches it firmly. Clone size appears in some rows only: once, few, many, or a class for an expanded clone.

d_gene	v_gene	j_gene	abundance	CDR3aa	CDR3nt
-	TRBV4-3	TRBJ2-1	-	CATNKDRNYNEQFF	TGCGCCACCAATAAAGACAGAAACTACAATGAGCAGTTCTTC
TRBD2	TRBV7-6	TRBJ2-1	-	CASSDLLAGAYNEQFF	TGTGCCAGCAGCGACCTTCTAGCGGGGGCCTACAATGAGCAGTTCTTC
-	TRBV12-3/TRBV12-4	TRBJ1-2	-	CASSRRQIYGYTF	TGTGCCAGCAGCCGACGACAGATCTATGGCTACACCTTC
-	TRBV19	TRBJ2-2	-	CASITVSGELFF	TGTGCCAGTATCACAGTGTCCGGGGAGCTGTTTTTT
TRBD1	TRBV10-3	TRBJ2-1	-	CAIRGQGGDDEQFF	TGTGCCATCAGGGGACAGGGTGGCGATGATGAGCAGTTCTTC
-	TRBV20-1	TRBJ1-5	-	CSARNPYSNQPQHF	TGCAGTGCTAGAAACCCGTATAGCAATCAGCCCCAGCATTTT
-	TRBV7-2	TRBJ1-2	few	CASSFTAYGYTF	TGTGCCAGCAGCTTCACAGCTTATGGCTACACCTTC
-	TRBV20-1	TRBJ1-5	-	CSARREYSNQPQHF	TGCAGTGCTAGACGGGAATATAGCAATCAGCCCCAGCATTTT
TRBD2	TRBV6-2/TRBV6-3	TRBJ2-1	-	CASTTRREYVHNEQFF	TGTGCCAGCACAACTCGGCGGGAGTACGTCCACAATGAGCAGTTCTTC
-	TRBV6-1	TRBJ2-7	-	CASSDTRGLQQYF	TGTGCCAGCAGTGACACGAGGGGTCTCCAGCAGTACTTC
-	TRBV11-2	TRBJ1-2	-	CASSQAVSYGYTF	TGCGCCAGCAGCCAAGCGGTATCCTATGGCTACACCTTC
-	TRBV7-2	TRBJ1-6	-	CASSTDSSSYNSPLHF	TGTGCCAGCAGCACGGACTCCAGCTCCTATAATTCACCCCTCCACTTT
-	TRBV20-1	TRBJ2-3	-	CSANLRSTSTDTQYF	TGCAGTGCTAACCTACGTAGCACAAGCACAGATACGCAGTATTTT
-	TRBV5-6	TRBJ1-4	once	CASRDFGNEKLFF	TGTGCCAGCAGGGACTTCGGAAATGAAAAACTGTTTTTT
-	TRBV7-9	TRBJ2-7	-	CASTHGGGYEQYF	TGTGCCAGCACCCATGGGGGAGGCTACGAGCAGTACTTC
-	TRBV7-9	TRBJ1-4	-	CASSLAYINEKLFF	TGTGCCAGCAGCTTAGCCTACATTAACGAAAAACTGTTTTTT
-	TRBV7-8	TRBJ2-2	-	CASSFRGVNTGELFF	TGTGCCAGCAGCTTCAGGGGCGTAAACACCGGGGAGCTGTTTTTT
-	TRBV7-8	TRBJ1-1	many	CASSLVRNSPYTEAFF	TGTGCCAGCAGCTTAGTGCGAAACAGCCCCTACACTGAAGCTTTCTTT
TRBD1	TRBV12-5	TRBJ2-5	few	CASGWGQLQQETQYF	TGTGCTAGTGGTTGGGGACAGCTACAACAAGAGACCCAGTACTTC
-	TRBV2	TRBJ2-1	-	CASRPKGDSYNEQFF	TGTGCCAGCAGACCCAAGGGGGACTCCTACAATGAGCAGTTCTTC
-	TRBV7-2	TRBJ2-1	many	CASSLVGISYNEQFF	TGTGCCAGCAGCTTAGTTGGAATTTCCTACAATGAGCAGTTCTTC
TRBD2	TRBV7-9	TRBJ2-7	-	CASSRTSGIYEQYF	TGTGCCAGCAGCAGGACTAGCGGGATCTACGAGCAGTACTTC
-	TRBV7-2	TRBJ2-3	few	CASSLGRGVPSTDTQYF	TGTGCCAGCAGCTTGGGGCGGGGTGTCCCTAGCACAGATACGCAGTATTTT
-	TRBV6-5	TRBJ1-1	-	CASSYGATEAFF	TGTGCCAGCAGTTACGGGGCGACTGAAGCTTTCTTT
-	TRBV7-2	TRBJ2-3	few	CASSYPRGSTDTQYF	TGTGCCAGCAGCTATCCGCGGGGAAGCACAGATACGCAGTATTTT
TRBD1	TRBV19	TRBJ1-5	-	CASSIQQGAGQPQHF	TGTGCCAGTAGTATACAACAGGGGGCAGGTCAGCCCCAGCATTTT
TRBD1	TRBV4-2	TRBJ1-4	-	CASSKGQGATNEKLFF	TGTGCCAGCAGCAAGGGACAGGGGGCGACTAATGAAAAACTGTTTTTT
-	TRBV19	TRBJ1-5	few	CASSIDQGFGHQPQHF	TGTGCCAGTAGTATAGATCAGGGGTTCGGTCATCAGCCCCAGCATTTT
-	TRBV19	TRBJ1-3	few	CASSIRDVSSAIYF	TGTGCCAGTAGTATCCGGGATGTGAGTTCCGCCATATATTTT
-	TRBV7-2	TRBJ2-3	few	CASSLTLITDTQYF	TGTGCCAGCAGCTTAACGCTGATAACAGATACGCAGTATTTT
-	TRBV6-6	TRBJ1-2	-	CATFGFAYGYTF	TGTGCCACTTTTGGATTTGCCTATGGCTACACCTTC